These 26 T cell receptor beta chains came from one sample sequenced in a study of vaccination effects on CD4 cells after COVID-19. When nine to ten days of culture had elapsed, CD4+ T cells were isolated. BNT162b2 vaccine or mRNA-1273 vaccine was given to participants in two doses. Measured with immunoSEQ multiplex PCR; TCRdb has only the in-frame clones, and not every one. Of approximately 70,000 clones in the sample, approximately 73% were seen once. For these TCRs, the target antigens are not known. This sample comprised CD4+ T cells from PBMCs cultured without peptide, obtained after COVID-19 vaccination. The receptors stem from a human donor who received a COVID-19 vaccine.

This clone was detected only a few times. The J gene is TRBJ1-6, the V gene TRBV4-1, with D unresolved. V lost 0 bases, J lost 7 bases, and 22 bases lay in between. This CDR3 is built from 19 residues. The germline gives CDR1 MGHRA, CDR2 YSYEKL. The chain's CDR3 is CASSQDLIGRAGGNSPLHF. The CDR3 DNA follows: TGCGCCAGCAGCCAAGATTTAATCGGGAGGGCCGGCGGGAATTCACCCCTCCACTTT.

This clone showed up just a few times. CDR3 sequence (DNA): TGTGCCAGCAGTTCGACAGGGGACTATGGCTACACCTTC. Protein sequence: CASSSTGDYGYTF. The chain joins TRBV2 to TRBJ1-2, with 8 bases aligning to TRBD1. Germline V lookup: CDR1 SNHLY, CDR2 FYNNEI. With 5 bases clipped from V and 3 bases from J, the junction kept 2 bases outside the gene matches. The CDR3 is made up of 13 amino acids.

This clone turned up a few times. The chain links TRBV2 to TRBJ1-5, with unresolved D. CDR1 and CDR2 (germline): SNHLY, FYNNEI. With 7 bases removed from V and 4 bases from J, the gap between germline ends came to 17 bases. This CDR3 region has 15 residues. As DNA, the CDR3 is TGTGCCAGCAAGGGCAGACCTTTTGGGAATCAGCCCCAGCATTTT. It translates to CASKGRPFGNQPQHF.

This clone has only a few counts. The gene calls are TRBV29-1 and TRBJ1-1; TRBD1 aligns across 8 bases. V lost 4 bases and J lost 0; bases outside the gene matches: 4. The CDR3 has 14 amino acids. Per the germline V gene, CDR1 is SQVTM and CDR2 is ANQGSEA. The DNA of the CDR3 is TGCAGCGTTGGGGGACAGGCTATGAACACTGAAGCTTTCTTT. Translating it yields CSVGGQAMNTEAFF.

The chain uses TRBV5-5 and TRBJ1-5, with unresolved D. V lost 4 bases and J lost 2, with 10 bases in between. Germline CDR1 and CDR2: SGHKS and YYEKEE (reference sequence). The CDR3 is made up of 14 amino acids. The CDR3 here is CASSVYEGNQPQHF. CDR3 DNA: TGTGCCAGCAGCGTCTATGAAGGCAATCAGCCCCAGCATTTT.

J is TRBJ1-5 and V is TRBV5-3; 11 bases are shared with TRBD1. TRBV5-3 is treated as an ORF (open reading frame) with a function not yet certain. CDR3 size: 20 residues. J lost 0 bases, V lost 4 bases, and 15 bases had no gene match. CDR3 protein: CARSPPRGDRGFYSNQPQHF. For the CDR3, the DNA is TGTGCCAGAAGCCCCCCCCGGGGGGACAGGGGGTTCTATAGCAATCAGCCCCAGCATTTT.

This clone was counted only a few times. The chain links TRBV5-1 to TRBJ2-2; no reliable D call. Germline CDR1 is SGHRS and CDR2 is YFSETQ. The CDR3 covers 12 residues. Trimming shortened V by 4 bases and J by 3 bases, and 4 bases separated the two germline ends. The DNA for the CDR3 is TGCGCCAGCAGCCGGGACACCGGGGAGCTGTTTTTT. This encodes CASSRDTGELFF.

The CDR3 spells CASKPNIAGQETQYF. For the CDR3, the DNA is TGTGCCAGCAAGCCTAATATAGCGGGGCAAGAGACCCAGTACTTC. The chain carries TRBV6-5 and TRBJ2-5, with 8 positions matching TRBD2. V was pared by 7 bases and J by 2 bases, with 9 bases of the junction left unmatched. Looked up from germline, CDR1 is MNHEY and CDR2 is SVGAGI. CDR3 size: 15 residues.

The gene calls are TRBV5-8 and TRBJ1-3; D is undetermined. Germline lookup yields CDR1 SGHTS and CDR2 YDEGEE. Trimming shortened V by 5 bases and J by 1 base, and 10 bases separated the two germline ends. The CDR3 extends over 14 amino acids. The CDR3: CASSSARSGNTIYF. DNA of the CDR3: TGTGCCAGCAGTTCGGCCCGATCTGGAAACACCATATATTTT.

Here the CDR3 reads CASSYGANSGNTIYF. As DNA, the CDR3 is TGTGCCAGCAGTTACGGAGCCAACTCTGGAAACACCATATATTTT. The chain employs TRBV6-5 and TRBJ1-3; D is unresolved. CDR3 length: 15 residues. Germline V gene data show CDR1 as MNHEY and CDR2 as SVGAGI. Trimming shortened V by 2 bases and J by 0 bases, and 8 bases separated the two germline ends.

The V gene is TRBV27, the J gene TRBJ2-6; TRBD2 is a possible D gene (5 bases). The CDR3 covers 13 residues. Between the trimmed V and J ends, which lost 10 bases and 0 bases, there was a span of 7 bases. The germline V gene has CDR1 MNHEY and CDR2 SMNVEV (reference sequence). CDR3 sequence reads: CAIGGSGANVLTF. The DNA of the CDR3 is TGTGCCATCGGAGGCTCTGGGGCCAACGTCCTGACTTTC.

The chain couples TRBV6-4 to TRBJ2-2; TRBD1 might be the D (5 bases). V lost 7 bases and J 3 bases, leaving 21 bases between the germline ends. Germline V gene lookup returns CDR1 MRHNA and CDR2 SNTAGT. This CDR3 is built from 17 residues. The CDR3 loop is CASTPQGGTKDTGELFF. CDR3 nucleotide sequence: TGTGCCAGCACCCCGCAGGGTGGAACTAAGGACACCGGGGAGCTGTTTTTT.

The chain has TRBV24-1 and TRBJ1-6; D is unclear. V lost 4 bases and J lost 7, with 4 bases in between. CDR3 size: 12 residues. Germline V CDR1 and CDR2: KGHDR, SFDVKD. The CDR3 sequence: CATSEGNSPLHF. CDR3 sequence (DNA): TGTGCCACCAGTGAAGGGAATTCACCCCTCCACTTT.

The chain uses TRBV4-1 and TRBJ2-1; 9 bases line up with TRBD1. V dropped 8 bases and J dropped 5; count of bases not matched to a gene: 19. Germline V lookup: CDR1 MGHRA, CDR2 YSYEKL. The CDR3 loop spans 18 amino acids. This chain's CDR3 is CASGRDRAGGGIDNEQFF. The CDR3 region has the DNA TGCGCCAGCGGCCGGGACAGGGCCGGGGGAGGGATAGACAATGAGCAGTTCTTC.

The V gene is TRBV5-6, the J gene TRBJ1-2, with D hard to call. The CDR3 contains 13 residues. V was trimmed by 1 base and J by 6 bases, leaving 10 bases between them. The germline V gene has CDR1 SGHDT and CDR2 YYEEEE. The chain's CDR3 is CASSLNSLHGYTF. The CDR3 DNA is TGTGCCAGCAGCTTGAACAGCCTACATGGCTACACCTTC.

The chain combines TRBV30 with TRBJ2-5; a possible D gene is TRBD2 (7 bases). Germline CDR1 is GTSNPN and CDR2 is SVGIG (reference sequence). V shed 0 bases and J shed 5 bases, with 16 bases lying between them. This CDR3 has 15 amino acids. CDR3 in DNA: TGTGCCTGGAGTGTAGGGACACTCGGGGGGGAGACCCAGTACTTC. Amino acid sequence: CAWSVGTLGGETQYF.

The V gene is TRBV12-3 or TRBV12-4, the J gene TRBJ1-1, with TRBD1 matching 7 bases. The CDR3 sequence is 13 residues long. Trimming took 6 bases from V and 3 from J; bases not matched to a gene: 4. In nucleotides, the CDR3 is TGTGCCAGCAGGCGTACAGGGGACACTGAAGCTTTCTTT. Translating it yields CASRRTGDTEAFF.

The chain uses TRBV28 and TRBJ2-6, with no clear D. This CDR3 has 14 residues. CDR1 and CDR2 from the germline V gene are MDHEN and SYDVKM. Trimming removed 6 bases from V and 3 bases from J, with 9 bases in between. CDR3 nucleotide sequence: TGTGCCAGCAGCCACCAAGGTGGGGCCAACGTCCTGACTTTC. It encodes CASSHQGGANVLTF.

This chain joins TRBV7-2 and TRBJ2-5, with 7 bases aligning to TRBD2. The J segment lost 3 bases and the V segment lost 5 bases, leaving 6 bases of the junction unmatched. The CDR3 length is 14 residues. Per the germline V gene, CDR1 is SGHTA and CDR2 is FQGNSA. CDR3 in DNA: TGTGCCAGCAGCCTAAGCGGGGTTGAAGAGACCCAGTACTTC. Its protein product is CASSLSGVEETQYF.

The CDR3 sequence: CASRDRSSYNEQFF. In nucleotides, the CDR3 is TGTGCCAGCAGAGACAGGAGCTCCTACAATGAGCAGTTCTTC. This rearrangement joins TRBV2 to TRBJ2-1; the D gene is possibly TRBD1 (6 bases). V was cut by 6 bases and J by 0 bases, with 9 bases left in between. CDR3 size: 14 residues. Germline CDR1 reads SNHLY; CDR2 reads FYNNEI.

The sample holds one count of this clone. The chain recombines TRBV4-3 with TRBJ2-6; D is possibly TRBD1 or TRBD2 (5 bases each). The CDR3 has 18 residues. Germline V gene data show CDR1 as LGHNA and CDR2 as YSLEER. V was cut by 0 bases and J by 0 bases, with 12 bases left in between. CDR3: CASSQDWNGASGANVLTF. CDR3 DNA sequence: TGCGCCAGCAGCCAAGATTGGAACGGGGCCTCTGGGGCCAACGTCCTGACTTTC.

This clone showed up just once. The chain employs TRBV5-1 and TRBJ1-1; D is uncertain. Looked up from germline, CDR1 is SGHRS and CDR2 is YFSETQ. V lost 5 bases and J 0 bases, leaving 8 bases between the germline ends. CDR3 length: 13 residues. The CDR3 loop is CASSQNLNTEAFF. The CDR3 nucleotides are TGCGCCAGCAGTCAGAACTTGAACACTGAAGCTTTCTTT.

V and J are TRBV2 and TRBJ2-5; D tentatively reads TRBD1 or TRBD2 (5 bases each). The CDR3 extends over 12 amino acids. Germline-derived CDR1 and CDR2 are SNHLY and FYNNEI. The ends were cut back, 9 bases at V and 1 base at J, with 9 bases in the middle. The CDR3 is CARRGTQETQYF. In DNA form, the CDR3 reads TGTGCCAGGAGAGGGACCCAAGAGACCCAGTACTTC.

The CDR3 is CASSSGRGRGANEKLFF. The CDR3 nucleotides read TGTGCCAGCTCCTCGGGGAGGGGGCGCGGGGCTAATGAAAAACTGTTTTTT. This sequence joins TRBV19 and TRBJ1-4; 7 bases map to TRBD1. J gave up 3 bases and V 9 bases, and 16 bases lay outside the gene matches. The CDR3 length is 17 residues. Germline V lookup: CDR1 LNHDA, CDR2 SQIVND (reference sequence). Together with reference TRBV19 and TRBJ1-4, the CDR3 gives the full variable domain: DGGITQSPKYLFRKEGQNVTLSCEQNLNHDAMYWYRQDPGQGLRLIYYSQIVNDFQKGDIAEGYSVSREKKESFPLTVTSAQKNPTAFYLCASSSGRGRGANEKLFFGSGTQLSVL.

This clone was detected a few times. The CDR3 loop reads CASSPRGGRAPLHF. Written as DNA, the CDR3 is TGTGCCAGCAGCCCGAGGGGTGGGAGAGCACCCCTCCACTTT. The gene calls are TRBV3-1 (or the pseudogene TRBV3-2) and TRBJ1-6, with D tentatively TRBD1 (5 bases). The CDR3 length is 14 residues. Germline CDR1 reads LGHDT; CDR2 reads YNNKEL (reference sequence). Trimming removed 4 bases from V and 11 bases from J, with 15 bases in between.

J is TRBJ2-5 and V is TRBV28; 9 bases are a match to TRBD1. CDR1 and CDR2 from the germline V gene are MDHEN and SYDVKM. Trimming cost V 1 base and J 2 bases; bases outside gene matches: 5. This CDR3 spans 16 amino acids. CDR3 coding DNA: TGTGCCAGCAGTTTATTGGGGACAGGGTGGCAAGAGACCCAGTACTTC. It yields the protein CASSLLGTGWQETQYF.